This T cell receptor beta chain is from a study of beta chain features in type 1 diabetes. Study-wide context: In all, about 100,000,000 sorted cells from all samples were analyzed. Findings of the study overall: In these data, an HLA type influence on TCRB rearrangement remained unresolved. Shortening of TCRB CDR3s, moderate but significant, appeared in all four CD4+ subsets of Type 1 diabetes patients.

Notes on this clone: Its antigen remains unidentified.

Expressed TCRB transcripts were sequenced after all isolated RNA was converted to cDNA. Only in-frame clones appear in the TCRdb table, and some are missing; sequencing was by immunoSEQ multiplex PCR. This table has around 160,000 clones, about 50% appearing once. The CDR3 runs 14 residues. CDR1 and CDR2 from the germline V gene are LNHDA and SQIVND (reference sequence). The authors sorted CD4+ naive, central memory, regulatory and stem cell-like memory cells via CD45RO/CCR7/CD25/CD127/CD95/CD27. What was sequenced was Tregs from blood. The sequence was collected from a man between 18 and 35 years old in good health. V is TRBV19 and J is TRBJ2-5; 8 bases match TRBD1. The J call is uncertain, as TRBJ2-7 better fits the DNA end. CDR3 sequence: CASSAGQAVSEQYF. CDR3 coding DNA: TGTGCCAGTAGTGCGGGACAGGCCGTCTCCGAGCAGTACTTC.